The 3 T cell receptor beta chains in this list originate from one sample, sequenced in a study of T cells in localized non-small cell lung cancer. Measured with immunoSEQ multiplex PCR; TCRdb has only the in-frame clones, and not every one. The profile covers 45,000 to 55,000 clones, with 70% to 90% appearing a single time and 18% taken by the ten largest. Sequencing was performed on peripheral blood, taken before any cancer treatment. The source of these receptors is a male donor older than 55 with stage III squamous cell lung carcinoma.

The chain combines TRBV7-9 with TRBJ1-1; D remains ambiguous. Germline V lookup: CDR1 SEHNR, CDR2 FQNEAQ (reference sequence). The V end lost 5 bases, the J end lost 1 base, and 14 bases lay between the germline ends. The CDR3 totals 15 residues. CDR3 bases: TGTGCCAGCAGCGAATCGCTCAGGCGGAACACTGAAGCTTTCTTT. Amino acids: CASSESLRRNTEAFF.

This clone has a handful of counts. The DNA for the CDR3 is TGCGCCAGCAGCCCCGAGGGGGCCTACAATGAGCAGTTCTTC. This encodes CASSPEGAYNEQFF. The gene calls are TRBV4-1 and TRBJ2-1, with D maybe TRBD1 (6 bases). CDR3 length: 14 amino acids. V shed 4 bases and J shed 2 bases, with 9 bases lying between them. Germline V gene lookup returns CDR1 MGHRA and CDR2 YSYEKL.

This chain uses TRBV27 with TRBJ1-1, with TRBD1 identical over 8 bases. The trim removed 2 bases at V and 4 bases at J, leaving 15 bases unmatched. The CDR3 has 18 amino acids. The germline V gene encodes CDR1 MNHEY and CDR2 SMNVEV (reference sequence). The CDR3: CASSLRSGGSRGVTEAFF. The CDR3 DNA is TGTGCCAGCAGTTTAAGATCAGGGGGCTCACGTGGGGTCACTGAAGCTTTCTTT.